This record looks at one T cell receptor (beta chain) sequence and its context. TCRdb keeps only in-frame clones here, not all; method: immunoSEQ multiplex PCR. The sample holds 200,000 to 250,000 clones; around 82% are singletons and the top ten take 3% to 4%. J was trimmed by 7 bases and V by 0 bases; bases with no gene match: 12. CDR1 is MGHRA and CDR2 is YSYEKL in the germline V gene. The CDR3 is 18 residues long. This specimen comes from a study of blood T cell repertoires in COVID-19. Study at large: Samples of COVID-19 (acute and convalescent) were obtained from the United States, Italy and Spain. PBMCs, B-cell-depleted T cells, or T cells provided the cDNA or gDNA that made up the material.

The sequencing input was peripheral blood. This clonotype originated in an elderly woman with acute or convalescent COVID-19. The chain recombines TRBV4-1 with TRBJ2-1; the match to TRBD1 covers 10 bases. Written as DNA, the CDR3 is TGCGCCAGCAGCCAAGATAGATACGGGACAGGGGACTCAAATGAGCAGTTCTTC. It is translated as CASSQDRYGTGDSNEQFF.